The rows below give T cell receptor beta chains drawn from one sample of a study of blood T cell repertoires in COVID-19. The assay was immunoSEQ multiplex PCR, and TCRdb's table has in-frame clones only and misses some. The data hold about 200,000 clones, with around 94% observed a single time. The sequencing sample was made of peripheral blood. The receptors were gathered from a man aged 25-40 years with COVID-19, enrolled during active disease. CDR3s include the opening cysteine and the closing phenylalanine or tryptophan. Fields, in order: J gene, V gene, CDR3 length, clone size, D gene, CDR3 protein, CDR3 DNA. The D gene is left open where the match is weak. Clone size is not always given. Where it is, it says once, few, many or a class for expanded clones.

j_gene: TRBJ1-1; v_gene: TRBV5-1; len: 14; abundance: NA; d_gene: NA; CDR3aa: CASSLEQWNTEAFF; CDR3nt: TGCGCCAGCAGCTTGGAACAGTGGAACACTGAAGCTTTCTTT
j_gene: TRBJ1-2; v_gene: TRBV7-9; len: 18; abundance: NA; d_gene: NA; CDR3aa: CASSSTQVQAQPNYGYTF; CDR3nt: TGTGCCAGCAGCAGCACCCAGGTCCAGGCCCAACCTAACTATGGCTACACCTTC
j_gene: TRBJ1-1; v_gene: TRBV11-2; len: 13; abundance: NA; d_gene: TRBD1; CDR3aa: CASSLTGDTEAFF; CDR3nt: TGTGCCAGCAGCTTGACAGGGGACACTGAAGCTTTCTTT
j_gene: TRBJ1-4; v_gene: TRBV4-2; len: 17; abundance: NA; d_gene: NA; CDR3aa: CASSQDGGANPYEKLFF; CDR3nt: TGTGCCAGCAGCCAAGATGGGGGCGCTAACCCCTATGAAAAACTGTTTTTT
j_gene: TRBJ1-3; v_gene: TRBV5-4; len: 14; abundance: NA; d_gene: NA; CDR3aa: CASSLIGAGNTIYF; CDR3nt: TGTGCCAGCAGCTTGATAGGGGCTGGAAACACCATATATTTT
j_gene: TRBJ2-2; v_gene: TRBV23-1; len: 15; abundance: once; d_gene: TRBD2; CDR3aa: CASRILANPFGELFF; CDR3nt: TGCGCCAGCAGAATACTAGCGAACCCCTTCGGGGAGCTGTTTTTT
j_gene: TRBJ1-1; v_gene: TRBV6-1; len: 15; abundance: NA; d_gene: NA; CDR3aa: CASSETTGLNTEAFF; CDR3nt: TGTGCCAGCAGTGAAACGACAGGACTGAACACTGAAGCTTTCTTT
j_gene: TRBJ1-1; v_gene: TRBV19; len: 14; abundance: NA; d_gene: NA; CDR3aa: CASSRAGLNTEAFF; CDR3nt: TGTGCCAGTAGTAGAGCAGGGTTGAACACTGAAGCTTTCTTT
j_gene: TRBJ2-2; v_gene: TRBV5-1; len: 14; abundance: once; d_gene: NA; CDR3aa: CASSNGQMPGELFF; CDR3nt: TGCGCCAGCAGCAACGGACAGATGCCCGGGGAGCTGTTTTTT
j_gene: TRBJ2-3; v_gene: TRBV6-2/TRBV6-3; len: 16; abundance: NA; d_gene: NA; CDR3aa: CASSYPLKAAGDTQYF; CDR3nt: TGTGCCAGCAGTTACCCCCTAAAGGCGGCGGGGGATACGCAGTATTTT
j_gene: TRBJ1-3; v_gene: TRBV5-4; len: 17; abundance: NA; d_gene: TRBD1; CDR3aa: CASSSLQGGYSGNTIYF; CDR3nt: TGTGCCAGCAGCTCATTACAGGGGGGATACTCTGGAAACACCATATATTTT
j_gene: TRBJ2-7; v_gene: TRBV6-2/TRBV6-3; len: 15; abundance: NA; d_gene: TRBD1; CDR3aa: CASSYEQGAYYEQYF; CDR3nt: TGTGCCAGCAGTTACGAACAGGGGGCCTACTACGAGCAGTACTTC
j_gene: TRBJ2-7; v_gene: TRBV12-3/TRBV12-4; len: 13; abundance: once; d_gene: NA; CDR3aa: CASSGGTTYEQYF; CDR3nt: TGTGCCAGCAGCGGAGGGACCACCTACGAGCAGTACTTC
j_gene: TRBJ1-3; v_gene: TRBV14; len: 15; abundance: once; d_gene: NA; CDR3aa: CASSQEGLSGNTIYF; CDR3nt: TGTGCCAGCAGCCAAGAGGGCCTCTCTGGAAACACCATATATTTT
j_gene: TRBJ2-3; v_gene: TRBV6-1; len: 14; abundance: NA; d_gene: NA; CDR3aa: CASSDGTLRDTQYF; CDR3nt: TGTGCCAGCAGTGACGGGACACTGCGGGATACGCAGTATTTT
j_gene: TRBJ1-5; v_gene: TRBV19; len: 13; abundance: NA; d_gene: NA; CDR3aa: CASSSTTHQPQHF; CDR3nt: TGTGCCAGTAGTTCAACTACGCACCAGCCCCAGCATTTT
j_gene: TRBJ2-1; v_gene: TRBV5-6; len: 15; abundance: NA; d_gene: TRBD1; CDR3aa: CASSTGVSSYNEQFF; CDR3nt: TGTGCCAGCAGTACAGGGGTTAGCTCCTACAATGAGCAGTTCTTC
j_gene: TRBJ2-7; v_gene: TRBV5-1; len: 14; abundance: NA; d_gene: NA; CDR3aa: CASSWPDNPYEQYF; CDR3nt: TGCGCCAGCAGCTGGCCCGACAACCCCTACGAGCAGTACTTC
j_gene: TRBJ2-7; v_gene: TRBV20-1; len: 15; abundance: once; d_gene: TRBD2; CDR3aa: CSASGWDSGVYEQYF; CDR3nt: TGCAGTGCTAGTGGGTGGGATAGCGGGGTTTACGAGCAGTACTTC
j_gene: TRBJ1-6; v_gene: TRBV27; len: 13; abundance: NA; d_gene: NA; CDR3aa: CASRSSYNSPLHF; CDR3nt: TGTGCCAGCAGGAGCTCCTATAATTCACCCCTCCACTTT
j_gene: TRBJ1-5; v_gene: TRBV3-1/TRBV3-2; len: 15; abundance: NA; d_gene: NA; CDR3aa: CASSQTGGLNQPQHF; CDR3nt: TGTGCCAGCAGCCAAACGGGGGGGCTCAATCAGCCCCAGCATTTT
j_gene: TRBJ2-7; v_gene: TRBV2; len: 14; abundance: NA; d_gene: NA; CDR3aa: CASSVSGISYEQYF; CDR3nt: TGTGCCAGCAGTGTATCAGGGATTTCCTACGAGCAGTACTTC
j_gene: TRBJ1-3; v_gene: TRBV9; len: 15; abundance: NA; d_gene: NA; CDR3aa: CASSVVTGPGNTIYF; CDR3nt: TGTGCCAGCAGCGTGGTGACAGGCCCTGGAAACACCATATATTTT
j_gene: TRBJ2-6; v_gene: TRBV24-1; len: 16; abundance: NA; d_gene: NA; CDR3aa: CATSDSGESGANVLTF; CDR3nt: TGTGCCACCAGTGATAGCGGTGAGTCTGGGGCCAACGTCCTGACTTTC
j_gene: TRBJ2-7; v_gene: TRBV3-1/TRBV3-2; len: 13; abundance: few; d_gene: TRBD2; CDR3aa: CASSQERGARQYF; CDR3nt: TGTGCCAGCAGCCAAGAGCGGGGGGCAAGGCAGTACTTC
j_gene: TRBJ1-4; v_gene: TRBV4-1; len: 17; abundance: NA; d_gene: NA; CDR3aa: CASSQILQGGANEKLFF; CDR3nt: TGCGCCAGCAGCCAGATTCTCCAAGGGGGGGCTAATGAAAAACTGTTTTTT
j_gene: TRBJ2-3; v_gene: TRBV14; len: 14; abundance: NA; d_gene: NA; CDR3aa: CASRPTGFTDTQYF; CDR3nt: TGTGCCAGCAGGCCCACAGGGTTCACAGATACGCAGTATTTT
j_gene: TRBJ1-6; v_gene: TRBV25-1; len: 18; abundance: NA; d_gene: NA; CDR3aa: CASSEIFGGSAYNSPLHF; CDR3nt: TGTGCCAGCAGTGAAATTTTCGGGGGGTCTGCCTATAATTCACCCCTCCACTTT
j_gene: TRBJ1-2; v_gene: TRBV6-5; len: 12; abundance: NA; d_gene: NA; CDR3aa: CASKAGAGGYTF; CDR3nt: TGTGCCAGCAAGGCAGGGGCCGGTGGCTACACCTTC
j_gene: TRBJ2-7; v_gene: TRBV6-6; len: 15; abundance: NA; d_gene: TRBD1; CDR3aa: CASSYTRTGAYEQYF; CDR3nt: TGTGCCAGCAGTTACACCCGGACAGGAGCCTACGAGCAGTACTTC
j_gene: TRBJ1-1; v_gene: TRBV29-1; len: 14; abundance: once; d_gene: TRBD1; CDR3aa: CSVGAGTGHTEAFF; CDR3nt: TGCAGCGTCGGCGCCGGGACAGGGCACACTGAAGCTTTCTTT
j_gene: TRBJ1-1; v_gene: TRBV27; len: 15; abundance: few; d_gene: TRBD1; CDR3aa: CASTLSTGGNTEAFF; CDR3nt: TGTGCCAGCACCTTATCCACAGGGGGGAACACTGAAGCTTTCTTT
j_gene: TRBJ1-1; v_gene: TRBV5-5; len: 13; abundance: NA; d_gene: TRBD1; CDR3aa: CASSLGTDTEAFF; CDR3nt: TGTGCCAGCAGCTTAGGGACAGACACTGAAGCTTTCTTT
j_gene: TRBJ2-5; v_gene: TRBV19; len: 17; abundance: NA; d_gene: TRBD2; CDR3aa: CASQPRLAGGPGETQYF; CDR3nt: TGTGCCAGCCAACCCCGACTAGCGGGGGGCCCAGGGGAGACCCAGTACTTC
j_gene: TRBJ1-2; v_gene: TRBV2; len: 11; abundance: NA; d_gene: NA; CDR3aa: CARSDSYGYTF; CDR3nt: TGTGCCCGATCGGACAGCTATGGCTACACCTTC
j_gene: TRBJ1-5; v_gene: TRBV7-2; len: 16; abundance: once; d_gene: NA; CDR3aa: CASSYTWGGGNQPQHF; CDR3nt: TGTGCCAGCAGCTATACCTGGGGAGGGGGGAATCAGCCCCAGCATTTT
j_gene: TRBJ1-5; v_gene: TRBV6-5; len: 13; abundance: NA; d_gene: NA; CDR3aa: CASSLDSNQPQHF; CDR3nt: TGTGCCAGCAGCTTAGATAGCAATCAGCCCCAGCATTTT
j_gene: TRBJ1-2; v_gene: TRBV27; len: 15; abundance: NA; d_gene: TRBD1; CDR3aa: CASSLLAGGDYGYTF; CDR3nt: TGTGCCAGCAGTTTATTAGCAGGGGGCGATTATGGCTACACCTTC
j_gene: TRBJ1-5; v_gene: TRBV15; len: 16; abundance: few; d_gene: NA; CDR3aa: CATSRYAGQANQPQHF; CDR3nt: TGTGCCACCAGCAGATACGCTGGGCAGGCCAACCAGCCCCAGCATTTT
j_gene: TRBJ2-1; v_gene: TRBV3-1/TRBV3-2; len: 19; abundance: NA; d_gene: TRBD2; CDR3aa: CASSQSIGGISGGHNEQFF; CDR3nt: TGTGCCAGCAGCCAAAGCATAGGGGGAATCAGCGGGGGCCACAATGAGCAGTTCTTC
j_gene: TRBJ1-5; v_gene: TRBV19; len: 15; abundance: NA; d_gene: TRBD1; CDR3aa: CASSIQGADNQPQHF; CDR3nt: TGTGCCAGTAGTATCCAGGGGGCGGACAATCAGCCCCAGCATTTT
j_gene: TRBJ1-2; v_gene: TRBV6-5; len: 15; abundance: NA; d_gene: NA; CDR3aa: CASSYSGSGNNGYTF; CDR3nt: TGTGCCAGCAGTTACTCGGGGAGTGGGAACAATGGCTACACCTTC
j_gene: TRBJ1-5; v_gene: TRBV5-1; len: 14; abundance: NA; d_gene: NA; CDR3aa: CASSLARPGKPQHF; CDR3nt: TGCGCCAGCAGCTTGGCCCGGCCAGGTAAGCCCCAGCATTTT
j_gene: TRBJ2-5; v_gene: TRBV5-6; len: 14; abundance: NA; d_gene: TRBD1; CDR3aa: CASSGGQGAGTQYF; CDR3nt: TGTGCCAGCAGTGGGGGACAGGGGGCAGGGACCCAGTACTTC
j_gene: TRBJ1-1; v_gene: TRBV5-4; len: 15; abundance: NA; d_gene: NA; CDR3aa: CASSLAGETNTEAFF; CDR3nt: TGTGCCAGCAGCTTGGCCGGGGAGACGAACACTGAAGCTTTCTTT
j_gene: TRBJ2-3; v_gene: TRBV6-5; len: 16; abundance: NA; d_gene: TRBD2; CDR3aa: CASSYPPGGRQDTQYF; CDR3nt: TGTGCCAGCAGTTACCCTCCGGGGGGACGTCAAGATACGCAGTATTTT
j_gene: TRBJ2-5; v_gene: TRBV3-1/TRBV3-2; len: 13; abundance: NA; d_gene: NA; CDR3aa: CASSRRQQETQYF; CDR3nt: TGTGCCAGCAGCCGGCGACAGCAAGAGACCCAGTACTTC
j_gene: TRBJ1-6; v_gene: TRBV30; len: 12; abundance: NA; d_gene: NA; CDR3aa: CAWRNQNSPLHF; CDR3nt: TGTGCCTGGAGAAATCAAAATTCACCCCTCCACTTT
j_gene: TRBJ1-2; v_gene: TRBV30; len: 14; abundance: NA; d_gene: NA; CDR3aa: CAWRPGGTDYGYTF; CDR3nt: TGTGCCTGGAGGCCGGGCGGGACGGACTATGGCTACACCTTC
j_gene: TRBJ1-1; v_gene: TRBV5-1; len: 14; abundance: NA; d_gene: TRBD1; CDR3aa: CASSLNRGDTEAFF; CDR3nt: TGCGCCAGCAGCTTGAACAGGGGGGACACTGAAGCTTTCTTT
j_gene: TRBJ2-3; v_gene: TRBV24-1; len: 18; abundance: NA; d_gene: NA; CDR3aa: CATSKPYLGGASTDTQYF; CDR3nt: TGTGCCACCAGTAAGCCCTATTTGGGAGGCGCTAGCACAGATACGCAGTATTTT
j_gene: TRBJ1-3; v_gene: TRBV7-6; len: 14; abundance: once; d_gene: TRBD1; CDR3aa: CASSDRGTGNTIYF; CDR3nt: TGTGCCAGCAGCGACAGGGGTACTGGAAACACCATATATTTT
j_gene: TRBJ1-2; v_gene: TRBV12-3/TRBV12-4; len: 13; abundance: once; d_gene: TRBD1; CDR3aa: CASSRDSNYGYTF; CDR3nt: TGTGCCAGCAGTAGGGACAGCAACTATGGCTACACCTTC
j_gene: TRBJ2-1; v_gene: TRBV3-1/TRBV3-2; len: 16; abundance: NA; d_gene: TRBD2; CDR3aa: CASSPRGLAAYNEQFF; CDR3nt: TGTGCCAGCAGCCCCAGGGGACTAGCGGCCTACAATGAGCAGTTCTTC
j_gene: TRBJ2-7; v_gene: TRBV4-1; len: 14; abundance: NA; d_gene: TRBD1; CDR3aa: CASRPGQGAGEQYF; CDR3nt: TGCGCCAGCAGACCGGGACAGGGAGCTGGCGAGCAGTACTTC
j_gene: TRBJ1-2; v_gene: TRBV5-1; len: 16; abundance: NA; d_gene: NA; CDR3aa: CASSSTAGGVEYGYTF; CDR3nt: TGCGCCAGCAGCTCAACGGCTGGGGGGGTGGAGTATGGCTACACCTTC
j_gene: TRBJ2-1; v_gene: TRBV10-3; len: 14; abundance: NA; d_gene: TRBD2; CDR3aa: CAISGGGGYNEQFF; CDR3nt: TGTGCCATCAGTGGAGGCGGGGGGTACAATGAGCAGTTCTTC
j_gene: TRBJ2-3; v_gene: TRBV5-1; len: 17; abundance: NA; d_gene: TRBD2; CDR3aa: CASSLAPLAGGTDTQYF; CDR3nt: TGCGCCAGCAGCTTGGCCCCGCTAGCGGGGGGCACAGATACGCAGTATTTT
j_gene: TRBJ1-4; v_gene: TRBV10-3; len: 14; abundance: NA; d_gene: TRBD1; CDR3aa: CAISGTGHNEKLFF; CDR3nt: TGTGCCATTTCTGGGACAGGTCATAATGAAAAACTGTTTTTT
j_gene: TRBJ1-2; v_gene: TRBV11-2; len: 13; abundance: NA; d_gene: NA; CDR3aa: CASSFSEGRGYTF; CDR3nt: TGTGCCAGCAGCTTCTCCGAAGGCAGGGGCTACACCTTC